The 2 T cell receptor beta chains in this list originate from one sample, sequenced in a study of T cell repertoires in cytomegalovirus infection. Using its own MiXCR run on the reads, TCRdb lists one record per CDR3 protein. Found here are approximately 700,000 distinct CDR3 sequences, about 40% of them singletons; the top ten hold 2.8%. Sequencing was carried out using PBMCs. These receptors all come from a human donor in good health (CMV status not recorded). Some clones in this sample may be carry-over from other donors' samples.

This chain uses TRBV28 with TRBJ2-7; 10 bases line up with TRBD1. The CDR3 is 14 amino acids. Germline V gene lookup returns CDR1 MDHEN and CDR2 SYDVKM. The J segment lost 2 bases and the V segment lost 4 bases, leaving 2 bases of the junction unmatched. This CDR3 reads CASSWTGGPYEQYF. CDR3 nucleotide sequence: TGTGCCAGCAGTTGGACAGGGGGGCCCTACGAGCAGTACTTC.

There are a few counts of this clonotype. This sequence joins TRBV20-1 and TRBJ1-6, with 7 bases that match TRBD1. With 5 bases clipped from V and 1 base from J, the junction kept 11 bases outside the gene matches. This CDR3 has 17 residues. Germline values: CDR1 DFQATT, CDR2 SNEGSKA (reference sequence). The CDR3: CSAPDRVDRSYNSPLHF. For the CDR3, the DNA is TGCAGTGCTCCCGACAGGGTGGATAGATCCTATAATTCACCCCTCCACTTT.